The 17 T cell receptor beta chains listed next were all sequenced from one sample in a study of shared clonotypes between healthy human individuals. Measured with immunoSEQ multiplex PCR; TCRdb has only the in-frame clones, and not every one. The data hold approximately 1,500,000 clones, with approximately 97% observed a single time. Specimen: naive CD4+ T cells sorted from blood. The subset is: CD45RA+ positively selected. The source of these receptors is a man aged 30 to 45 in good health.

This chain connects TRBV6-6 to TRBJ2-5; TRBD2 matches 7 bases. The CDR3 runs 16 residues. The V gene end was trimmed by 2 bases and the J gene end by 5 bases; junction bases not matched to a gene: 11. Germline-derived CDR1 and CDR2 are MNHNY and SVGAGI (reference sequence). This CDR3 reads CASSYRAGAVGETQYF. In DNA form, the CDR3 reads TGTGCCAGCAGTTACAGGGCGGGAGCGGTGGGGGAGACCCAGTACTTC.

The V call is TRBV4-1, the J call TRBJ2-1, with a tentative D call TRBD1 (5 bases). CDR3 size: 15 residues. Germline V gene sequence: CDR1 MGHRA, CDR2 YSYEKL. V gave up 2 bases and J gave up 4 bases, with 12 bases separating them. The CDR3 nucleotides read TGCGCCAGCAGCCAATTCGTTCAGGGATACAATGAGCAGTTCTTC. It encodes CASSQFVQGYNEQFF.

This clone showed up just once. The chain recombines TRBV15 with TRBJ2-1, with D hard to call. The germline gives CDR1 LNHNV, CDR2 YYDKDF (reference sequence). The CDR3 totals 13 residues. The V end was cut by 1 base, the J end by 7 bases, with 8 bases between. The CDR3 sequence is CATSRGSFNEQFF. CDR3 coding DNA: TGTGCCACCAGCAGAGGGAGCTTTAATGAGCAGTTCTTC.

The V and J genes are TRBV2 and TRBJ2-3; TRBD2 aligns across 7 bases. CDR3 size: 13 residues. Germline V gene lookup returns CDR1 SNHLY and CDR2 FYNNEI. The trim removed 10 bases at V and 6 bases at J, leaving 10 bases unmatched. CDR3 in DNA: TGTGCCACCAAACCCGGGGGGTCCGATACGCAGTATTTT. It encodes CATKPGGSDTQYF.

V is TRBV27 and J is TRBJ1-4, with D perhaps TRBD1 (5 bases). The V end was cut by 2 bases, the J end by 8 bases, with 12 bases between. The CDR3 loop spans 14 amino acids. Germline values: CDR1 MNHEY, CDR2 SMNVEV (reference sequence). The CDR3 DNA is TGTGCCAGCAGTTTAAATGGGGCGCGGGAAAAACTGTTTTTT. Amino acids: CASSLNGAREKLFF.

The chain links TRBV10-2 to TRBJ2-1; TRBD2 might be the D (5 bases). In germline, CDR1 is WSHSY, CDR2 SAAADI. Trimming stripped 6 bases from V and 6 bases from J, with 18 bases between. The CDR3 runs to 15 residues. The CDR3 region has the DNA TGCGCCAGCAGCGCCGCCGGCTTAGCGACCAATGAGCAGTTCTTC. Its translation: CASSAAGLATNEQFF.

With regard to this clone: Other DNA sequences in this sample translate to the same CDR3. In DNA, the CDR3 is TGTGCCAGCTCACCTCCCAGTACGGAGACCCAGTACTTC. Its translation: CASSPPSTETQYF. This sequence joins TRBV18 and TRBJ2-5; no clear D gene. Germline CDR1 is KGHSH and CDR2 is LQKENI. The V end was cut by 3 bases, the J end by 5 bases, with 10 bases between. CDR3 size: 13 residues. The full variable domain, its missing parts supplied by reference TRBV18 and TRBJ2-5, is NAGVMQNPRHLVRRRGQEARLRCSPMKGHSHVYWYRQLPEEGLKFMVYLQKENIIDESGMPKERFSAEFPKEGPSILRIQQVVRGDSAAYFCASSPPSTETQYFGPGTRLLVL.

V is TRBV19 and J is TRBJ1-2; 10 bases map to TRBD1. Germline CDR1 and CDR2: LNHDA and SQIVND (reference sequence). The CDR3 has 16 amino acids. J gave up 8 bases and V 7 bases, and 16 bases lay outside the gene matches. The CDR3 protein is CASTPHTLGQGRGYTF. CDR3 DNA: TGTGCCAGTACCCCCCATACCCTGGGACAGGGGAGAGGCTACACCTTC.

CDR3 sequence (DNA): TGTGCCAGCAGCTTAGACCAGGCCTTCTTCCAAGAGACCCAGTACTTC. As protein: CASSLDQAFFQETQYF. The chain links TRBV11-3 to TRBJ2-5; no clear D gene. Trimming shortened V by 0 bases and J by 1 base, and 12 bases separated the two germline ends. This CDR3 is 16 amino acids long. CDR1 and CDR2 from the germline V gene are SGHNT and YENEEA.

The chain recombines TRBV10-1 with TRBJ2-3; TRBD2 is a possible D gene (5 bases). The CDR3 is 15 residues long. Trimming cost V 6 bases and J 0 bases, with 13 bases left between them. Germline-derived CDR1 and CDR2 are WNHNN and SYGVQD (reference sequence). CDR3 bases: TGCGCCAGCAGCGCGGGCCGAAAGAGCACAGATACGCAGTATTTT. This sequence encodes CASSAGRKSTDTQYF.

The V call is TRBV28, the J call TRBJ1-3; D unclear. The length of the CDR3 is 16 residues. Trimming left V 5 bases short and J 0 bases short, with 14 bases between. Germline V gene lookup returns CDR1 MDHEN and CDR2 SYDVKM. The DNA for the CDR3 is TGTGCCAGCAGTATTGTAGGACCCGTCTCTGGAAACACCATATATTTT. This codes for CASSIVGPVSGNTIYF.

The chain links TRBV27 to TRBJ1-5; D not resolved. From germline, CDR1 is MNHEY and CDR2 SMNVEV (reference sequence). Trimming took off 0 bases at V and 7 bases at J, with 13 bases between the two ends. The CDR3 is 15 residues long. The CDR3: CASSLSGRWSQPQHF. The CDR3 coding sequence is TGTGCCAGCAGTTTATCGGGTAGGTGGAGCCAGCCCCAGCATTTT.

The chain carries TRBV9 and TRBJ2-2; 13 bases match TRBD2. V trimming: 0 bases; J trimming: 2 bases; junction bases outside the gene matches: 1. This CDR3 contains 17 residues. Germline V CDR1 and CDR2: SGDLS, YYNGEE. CDR3 protein: CASSVVGLAGNTGELFF. CDR3 DNA: TGTGCCAGCAGCGTAGTGGGACTAGCGGGAAACACCGGGGAGCTGTTTTTT.

CDR3 nucleotides: TGTGCCAGCAGTTTTCAGGGTCCAACCTACGAGCAGTACTTC. It translates to CASSFQGPTYEQYF. The chain joins TRBV27 to TRBJ2-7, with a tentative D call TRBD1 (5 bases). V lost 3 bases, J lost 2 bases, and 11 bases lay in between. CDR3 length: 14 amino acids. Germline V lookup: CDR1 MNHEY, CDR2 SMNVEV (reference sequence).

The genes are TRBV6-1 and TRBJ2-3, with a tentative D call TRBD2 (5 bases). Germline V gene sequence: CDR1 MNHNS, CDR2 SASEGT. The CDR3 extends over 18 amino acids. Trimming shortened V by 0 bases and J by 3 bases, and 19 bases separated the two germline ends. The CDR3 protein is CASSEARRGRLGTDTQYF. In DNA form, the CDR3 reads TGTGCCAGCAGTGAAGCGCGTCGGGGTCGGTTAGGTACAGATACGCAGTATTTT.

The chain couples TRBV5-4 to TRBJ2-5, with D tentatively TRBD1 (8 bases). V was cut by 4 bases and J by 6 bases, with 22 bases left in between. The CDR3 has 16 amino acids. Germline CDR1 and CDR2: SGHNT and YYREEE (reference sequence). The CDR3 protein is CASSGGGQGAPKTQYF. CDR3 coding DNA: TGTGCCAGCAGCGGGGGAGGGCAGGGGGCGCCGAAGACCCAGTACTTC.

The chain is built from TRBV28 and TRBJ2-1; no clear D gene. With 6 bases removed from V and 0 bases from J, the gap between germline ends came to 12 bases. This CDR3 has 15 residues. CDR1 and CDR2 from the germline V gene are MDHEN and SYDVKM. Written as DNA, the CDR3 is TGTGCCAGCAGCACCAGCAAGAGCTCCTACAATGAGCAGTTCTTC. Amino acid sequence: CASSTSKSSYNEQFF.